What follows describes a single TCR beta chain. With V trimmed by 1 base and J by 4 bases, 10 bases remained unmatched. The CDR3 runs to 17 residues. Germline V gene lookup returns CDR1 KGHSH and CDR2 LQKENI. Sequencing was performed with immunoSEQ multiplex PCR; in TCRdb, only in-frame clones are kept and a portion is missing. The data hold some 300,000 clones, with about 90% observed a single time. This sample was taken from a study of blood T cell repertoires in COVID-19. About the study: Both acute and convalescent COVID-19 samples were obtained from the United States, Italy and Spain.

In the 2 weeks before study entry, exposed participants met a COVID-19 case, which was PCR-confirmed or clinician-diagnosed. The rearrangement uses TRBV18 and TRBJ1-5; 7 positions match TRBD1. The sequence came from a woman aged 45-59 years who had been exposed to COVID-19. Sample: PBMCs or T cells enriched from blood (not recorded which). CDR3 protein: CASSPRPGTGENQPQHF. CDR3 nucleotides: TGTGCCAGCTCACCACGCCCGGGAACAGGGGAAAATCAGCCCCAGCATTTT.